One sample yielded the 10 T cell receptor beta chains listed below, sequenced in a study of T cell responses to AZD1222 COVID-19 vaccine. Here immunoSEQ multiplex PCR was the method, and the copy in TCRdb shows in-frame clones only, minus some. Of about 150,000 clones in the sample, 80% to 90% were seen once. The sequences come from peripheral blood, collected on day 0 of AZD1222 vaccination. The receptors shown here come from an adult in good health.

This chain links TRBV13 with TRBJ2-5; D call uncertain. The CDR3 sequence is 13 residues long. The ends were cut back, 0 bases at V and 5 bases at J, with 7 bases in the middle. CDR1 and CDR2 (germline): PRHDT, FYEKMQ (reference sequence). This chain's CDR3 is CASSLGAEETQYF. In DNA form, the CDR3 reads TGTGCCAGCAGCTTAGGCGCAGAGGAGACCCAGTACTTC.

This clone was counted once. This chain uses TRBV19 with TRBJ1-5, with a tentative D call TRBD1 (5 bases). The CDR3 is made up of 14 amino acids. CDR1 and CDR2 (germline): LNHDA, SQIVND (reference sequence). V was clipped by 3 bases and J by 2 bases, with 8 bases between them. The CDR3 spells CASSIPQGNQPQHF. The CDR3 DNA reads as TGTGCCAGTAGTATTCCACAGGGCAATCAGCCCCAGCATTTT.

The CDR3 spells CATSTPDRGPEAFF. CDR3 bases: TGTGCCACCAGCACACCAGACAGGGGGCCTGAAGCTTTCTTT. J is TRBJ1-1 and V is TRBV15, with TRBD1 matching 10 bases. The J segment lost 6 bases and the V segment lost 4 bases, leaving 5 bases of the junction unmatched. Germline V gives CDR1 LNHNV, CDR2 YYDKDF (reference sequence). The CDR3 is made up of 14 amino acids.

V gene TRBV9 combines with J gene TRBJ1-2; 7 nucleotides agree with TRBD1. CDR1 and CDR2 (germline): SGDLS, YYNGEE. V gave up 3 bases and J gave up 4 bases; unmatched junction bases: 18. This CDR3 has 18 residues. CDR3 amino acids: CASSDSRGAPQSGYGYTF. CDR3 sequence (DNA): TGTGCCAGCAGCGACAGCAGGGGGGCACCCCAATCAGGCTATGGCTACACCTTC.

The V gene is TRBV7-9, the J gene TRBJ1-2; TRBD1 might be the D (6 bases). CDR3 size: 15 residues. Germline CDR1 reads SEHNR; CDR2 reads FQNEAQ (reference sequence). Trimming removed 0 bases at V and 4 bases at J, with 12 bases between. CDR3 amino acids: CASSLASQGSYGYTF. CDR3 coding DNA: TGTGCCAGCAGCTTAGCCTCGCAGGGGTCCTATGGCTACACCTTC.

V is TRBV28 and J is TRBJ2-7; maybe TRBD1 (7 bases). CDR1 and CDR2 (germline): MDHEN, SYDVKM. The germline V and J ends were trimmed by 7 bases and 2 bases, with 12 bases remaining between them. The CDR3 contains 13 residues. Here the CDR3 reads CASKAGGPYEQYF. CDR3 nucleotides: TGTGCCAGCAAGGCAGGGGGGCCCTACGAGCAGTACTTC.

V gene TRBV10-3 combines with J gene TRBJ2-7; 12 bases agree with TRBD2. V was pared by 4 bases and J by 6 bases, with 1 base of the junction left unmatched. Germline CDR1 ENHRY, CDR2 SYGVKD. This CDR3 contains 13 residues. The CDR3 nucleotides are TGTGCCATCAGTGCTAGCGGGGGGGCCGAGCAGTACGTC. Protein: CAISASGGAEQYV.

The CDR3 bases are TGCGCCAGCAGTAGCTCCGGGACAGGGGGCGATGGCTACACCTTC. Its translation is CASSSSGTGGDGYTF. The chain combines TRBV5-1 with TRBJ1-2; 12 positions agree with TRBD1. In germline, CDR1 is SGHRS, CDR2 YFSETQ. V shed 5 bases and J 6 bases; nucleotides not matched to a gene: 8. CDR3 length: 15 residues.

The CDR3: CASSSTGFNSEQYF. CDR3 sequence (DNA): TGTGCCAGCAGCTCGACAGGCTTCAATTCCGAGCAGTACTTC. V is TRBV7-3 and J is TRBJ2-7, with D possibly being TRBD1 (6 bases). The CDR3 totals 14 residues. CDR1 SGHTA and CDR2 FQGTGA come from the germline V gene. Between the trimmed V and J ends, which lost 4 bases and 6 bases, there was a span of 16 bases.

CDR3 in amino acids: CSALSQGGGTQYF. The CDR3 region has the DNA TGCAGCGCTCTCTCGCAGGGGGGAGGGACCCAGTACTTC. The rearrangement uses TRBV29-1 and TRBJ2-5, with TRBD1 as a possible D gene (7 bases). V lost 7 bases to trimming and J lost 7 bases, with 19 bases between them. This CDR3 is 13 amino acids long. CDR1 is SQVTM, CDR2 ANQGSEA, per germline.